This TCR beta chain was recorded in a study of naive and memory T cell subsets. General study points: A few larger clonotypes appeared in naive repertoires, especially CD8, possibly memory cells re-expressing CD45RA.

The CDR3 is made up of 16 amino acids. CDR1 is SQVTM and CDR2 is ANQGSEA in the germline V gene. Germline trimming cut 6 bases from V and 1 base from J; bases unmatched to any gene: 13. This clonotype appeared a few times. Its target is unknown. Two oligonucleotides, mixed equimolar, formed the beta constant-region primer covering TRBC1 and TRBC2. Nested alpha and beta constant-region primers with the SP2 primer drove four PCR rounds on ligated cDNA. Via MiXCR, TCRdb re-called the UMI-ligation and nested PCR reads, giving one row per CDR3 protein. The table records about 90,000 distinct CDR3 sequences, about 10% of them present only once.

The chain employs TRBV29-1 and TRBJ2-3; 7 bases fit TRBD1. The sample consisted of naive CD4+ T cells from blood. The clonotype was recovered from a human donor in good health. This chain's CDR3 is CSVLKSDRFGTDTQYF. CDR3 nucleotides: TGCAGCGTACTGAAGTCGGACAGGTTTGGCACAGATACGCAGTATTTT.